This entry lists 18 T cell receptor beta chains sequenced from one sample in a study of T-cell reconstitution after alpha-beta-depleted transplantation in children. During its preparation, the TCRbeta library received unique molecular identifiers. TCRdb independently ran MiXCR on the PCR reads; one entry per CDR3 protein. The table lists a few hundred thousand distinct CDR3 sequences, more than 20% of them singletons. The material sequenced was PBMCs, mostly from graft donor cells, taken 180 days after TCRalphabeta/CD19-depleted stem cell transplant. The receptors derive from a male patient under 18 who had a stem cell transplant for acute lymphoblastic leukemia, so the T cells may come from the graft donor.

The CDR3 loop is CASSLETGGTYEQYF. The CDR3 nucleotides are TGTGCCAGCAGCTTAGAAACAGGCGGGACCTACGAGCAGTACTTC. The chain joins TRBV7-6 to TRBJ2-7; D is possibly TRBD2 (6 bases). V was cut by 1 base and J by 2 bases, with 12 bases left in between. The CDR3 sequence is 15 residues long. Germline CDR1 and CDR2: SGHVS and FNYEAQ. Variable domain in full (rest from reference TRBV7-6 and TRBJ2-7): GAGVSQSPRYKVTKRGQDVALRCDPISGHVSLYWYRQALGQGPEFLTYFNYEAQQDKSGLPNDRFSAERPEGSISTLTIQRTEQRDSAMYRCASSLETGGTYEQYFGPGTRLTVT.

The chain carries TRBV5-1 and TRBJ2-7; perhaps D is TRBD1 or TRBD2 (5 bases each). Trimming shortened V by 2 bases and J by 2 bases, and 14 bases separated the two germline ends. Per germline, CDR1 SGHRS and CDR2 YFSETQ. The CDR3 has 15 amino acids. CDR3 in DNA: TGCGCCAGCAGCTTTCCGGGACCCTTTGCCTACGAGCAGTACTTC. Amino acid sequence: CASSFPGPFAYEQYF. Combining the CDR3 with reference TRBV5-1 and TRBJ2-7 gives the whole variable domain KAGVTQTPRYLIKTRGQQVTLSCSPISGHRSVSWYQQTPGQGLQFLFEYFSETQRNKGNFPGRFSGRQFSNSRSEMNVSTLELGDSALYLCASSFPGPFAYEQYFGPGTRLTVT.

In nucleotides, the CDR3 is TGCAGCGTTGAAGGGGACAGGGCGGGAGAGACCCAGTACTTC. This codes for CSVEGDRAGETQYF. J is TRBJ2-5 and V is TRBV29-1, with 9 positions matching TRBD1. Per germline, CDR1 SQVTM and CDR2 ANQGSEA. The length of the CDR3 is 14 residues. V trimming: 1 base; J trimming: 4 bases; junction bases outside the gene matches: 4.

The chain combines TRBV11-2 with TRBJ1-2; D uncertain. Trimming took 2 bases from V and 4 from J, leaving 14 bases between them. The CDR3 is made up of 15 amino acids. Germline V CDR1 and CDR2: SGHAT, FQNNGV. The CDR3 here is CASSLNRPSFYGYTF. As DNA, the CDR3 is TGTGCCAGCAGCTTAAATCGGCCAAGCTTCTATGGCTACACCTTC.

The table lists this clonotype with many counts. The chain joins TRBV29-1 to TRBJ2-1; TRBD2 matches at 7 bases. Trimming cost V 8 bases and J 5 bases; bases outside gene matches: 12. Germline V gives CDR1 SQVTM, CDR2 ANQGSEA. The CDR3 is 14 amino acids. The CDR3 here is CSSLAGEGHNEQFF. CDR3 nucleotide sequence: TGCAGCAGCCTGGCGGGAGAGGGACACAATGAGCAGTTCTTC.

A few counts support this clonotype. V is TRBV5-5 and J is TRBJ2-7; TRBD1 or TRBD2 may be the D gene (5 bases each). V was shortened by 3 bases and J by 3 bases, with 16 bases between the two germline ends. Germline CDR1 SGHKS, CDR2 YYEKEE (reference sequence). The CDR3 is made up of 15 amino acids. The CDR3 sequence is CASSWGPSGGYEQYF. The CDR3 nucleotides are TGTGCCAGCAGCTGGGGACCGAGCGGAGGCTACGAGCAGTACTTC. Looking up the rest from reference TRBV5-5 and TRBJ2-7 gives the full variable domain: DAGVTQSPTHLIKTRGQQVTLRCSPISGHKSVSWYQQVLGQGPQFIFQYYEKEERGRGNFPDRFSARQFPNYSSELNVNALLLGDSALYLCASSWGPSGGYEQYFGPGTRLTVT.

This clonotype was observed a few times. The chain combines TRBV9 with TRBJ2-5, with 8 positions matching TRBD2. The CDR3 totals 16 residues. Trimming at V came to 0 bases and at J to 7 bases, leaving 11 bases not matched to a gene. In germline, CDR1 is SGDLS, CDR2 YYNGEE. CDR3 nucleotide sequence: TGTGCCAGCAGCGTAGGCCTAGCGGGCGCGTTGGTGACCCAGTACTTC. Translation gives CASSVGLAGALVTQYF. Based on the CDR3 plus reference TRBV9 and TRBJ2-5, the full variable domain is DSGVTQTPKHLITATGQRVTLRCSPRSGDLSVYWYQQSLDQGLQFLIQYYNGEERAKGNILERFSAQQFPDLHSELNLSSLELGDSALYFCASSVGLAGALVTQYFGPGTRLLVL.

This chain uses TRBV18 with TRBJ2-1, with D unclear. This CDR3 has 12 amino acids. V was clipped by 6 bases and J by 8 bases, with 11 bases between them. CDR1 is KGHSH and CDR2 is LQKENI in the germline V gene. The CDR3 region is CASSLRRDEQFF. CDR3 sequence (DNA): TGTGCCAGCTCCCTCCGACGAGATGAGCAGTTCTTC. Combining the CDR3 with reference TRBV18 and TRBJ2-1 gives the whole variable domain NAGVMQNPRHLVRRRGQEARLRCSPMKGHSHVYWYRQLPEEGLKFMVYLQKENIIDESGMPKERFSAEFPKEGPSILRIQQVVRGDSAAYFCASSLRRDEQFFGPGTRLTVL.

This sequence joins TRBV20-1 and TRBJ2-3, with 7 bases that match TRBD1. V trimming: 6 bases; J trimming: 4 bases; junction bases outside the gene matches: 13. The CDR3 consists of 15 residues. The germline CDR1 and CDR2 sequences are DFQATT and SNEGSKA (reference sequence). Here the CDR3 DNA reads TGCAGTGCGGCTAAGACAGGCCAGGGGGCAGATACGCAGTATTTT. As protein: CSAAKTGQGADTQYF.

V and J are TRBV24-1 and TRBJ2-3; TRBD2 matches 10 bases. The V and J ends lost 0 bases and 7 bases, in that order; junction bases with no gene match: 6. Germline values: CDR1 KGHDR, CDR2 SFDVKD. The CDR3 spans 16 residues. The CDR3 DNA reads as TGTGCCACCAGTGATTTGGGGAGCGGGAGGGGTCATACGCAGTATTTT. Its protein is CATSDLGSGRGHTQYF.

This rearrangement joins TRBV5-1 to TRBJ2-3; TRBD1 aligns across 11 bases. The germline V gene has CDR1 SGHRS and CDR2 YFSETQ. This CDR3 contains 15 residues. The ends lost 4 bases at V and 2 bases at J; junction bases unmatched: 3. The CDR3 DNA reads as TGCGCCAGCAGCCGGGACAGGGGGATCACAGATACGCAGTATTTT. It is translated as CASSRDRGITDTQYF.

The V call is TRBV4-1, the J call TRBJ1-2; 7 bases match TRBD1. CDR3 length equals 15 residues. The V segment lost 1 base and the J segment 5 bases; nucleotides outside the gene matches: 7. Germline-derived CDR1 and CDR2 are MGHRA and YSYEKL. In nucleotides, the CDR3 is TGCGCCAGCAGCCAAGCGCTCCGGGACAGATATGGCTACACCTTC. As protein: CASSQALRDRYGYTF.

The chain has TRBV27 and TRBJ2-3, with D possibly called TRBD1 or TRBD2 (5 bases each). The ends were cut back, 5 bases at V and 0 bases at J, with 24 bases in the middle. This CDR3 region has 19 residues. Germline V lookup: CDR1 MNHEY, CDR2 SMNVEV (reference sequence). Written as DNA, the CDR3 is TGTGCCAGCAGTCTTACCCCGGGACCGCCGTTGGGGAGCACAGATACGCAGTATTTT. This sequence encodes CASSLTPGPPLGSTDTQYF.

This clonotype was observed a handful of times. The J gene is TRBJ2-3, the V gene TRBV9; 8 nucleotides agree with TRBD2. CDR1 is SGDLS, CDR2 YYNGEE, per germline. This CDR3 contains 16 residues. Unmatched junction bases numbered 7, after V lost 0 bases and J lost 4 bases. The chain's CDR3 is CASSVALSGMADTQYF. As DNA, the CDR3 is TGTGCCAGCAGCGTAGCTCTTAGCGGGATGGCAGATACGCAGTATTTT.

This CDR3 reads CASSWGQAKYF. Written as DNA, the CDR3 is TGTGCCAGCAGTTGGGGACAGGCAAAGTACTTC. V gene TRBV12-3 or TRBV12-4 combines with J gene TRBJ2-7; 8 bases line up with TRBD1. After removal of 4 bases from V and 11 bases from J, the junction contained 4 bases not matched to a gene. There are 11 residues in the CDR3.

A few counts support this clonotype. The J gene is TRBJ2-7, the V gene TRBV4-2; weak D call: TRBD1 (5 bases). CDR3 length: 15 residues. V lost 1 base, J lost 3 bases, and 13 bases lay in between. Germline CDR1 and CDR2: LGHNA and YNFKEQ. CDR3 sequence: CASSQGPGPYYEQYF. DNA of the CDR3: TGTGCCAGCAGCCAAGGCCCAGGGCCCTACTACGAGCAGTACTTC.

This clonotype was seen just once. This chain joins TRBV12-3 or TRBV12-4 and TRBJ2-7; 11 positions match TRBD1. Losses at the gene ends were 5 bases for V and 3 bases for J; bases not matched to a gene: 6. The CDR3 length is 15 residues. CDR3 in amino acids: CASSGGGQGDYEQYF. CDR3 nucleotide sequence: TGTGCCAGCAGTGGGGGGGGACAGGGGGACTACGAGCAGTACTTC.

The chain combines TRBV5-1 with TRBJ2-2, with D unresolved. The V end lost 5 bases, the J end lost 4 bases, and 12 bases lay between the germline ends. This CDR3 region has 14 residues. Germline V CDR1 and CDR2: SGHRS, YFSETQ. The CDR3 region is CASRGEVATGELFF. CDR3 bases: TGCGCCAGCAGGGGCGAGGTGGCCACCGGGGAGCTGTTTTTT.